A selection of T cell receptor beta chains follows, all from one sample in a study of graft-versus-host responses after intestinal transplantation. TCRdb's table, derived via immunoSEQ multiplex PCR, lists solely in-frame clones and lacks some. The top ten clones hold under 9.5% of a sample with some 82,000 clones, roughly 87% of them seen once. Their target antigens are unknown. Sample: unstimulated CD8+ T cells sorted from spleen or lymph node cells, taken before transplant. Receptor source: a human donor who was the organ donor for an intestinal transplant. CDR3s include the opening cysteine and the closing phenylalanine or tryptophan. A D gene is named only where the DNA matches it firmly. Size is stated for part of the rows, as once, few or many counts, or as a class when the clone is expanded.

-	once	TRBJ2-3	TRBV4-1	TGCGCCAGCAGCCAAGTAACAGTACCTCGCCTATCTAGCACAGATACGCAGTATTTT	CASSQVTVPRLSSTDTQYF
TRBD2	-	TRBJ2-7	TRBV7-9	TGTGCCAGCAGCTCGACTAGCGGGAGAAACTACGAGCAGTACTTC	CASSSTSGRNYEQYF
TRBD1	-	TRBJ2-7	TRBV28	TGTGCCAGCAGTCGAGGACAGGGCCCCCTTTACTACGAGCAGTACTTC	CASSRGQGPLYYEQYF
TRBD1	-	TRBJ2-6	TRBV11-2	TGTGCCAGCAGCTCCCTCGGGACAGGGCCTGGGGCCAACGTCCTGACTTTC	CASSSLGTGPGANVLTF
TRBD1	-	TRBJ2-1	TRBV9	TGTGCCAGCAGGTCAGGGGAGGGACAGGGGGCCGATGAGCAGTTCTTC	CASRSGEGQGADEQFF
-	-	TRBJ2-7	TRBV2	TGTGCCAGCAGTGAAGCGCCACCTACCTACGAGCAGTACTTC	CASSEAPPTYEQYF
-	-	TRBJ2-1	TRBV30	TGTGCCTCCTGGACGGCCCCCGATGAGCAGTTCTTC	CASWTAPDEQFF
-	-	TRBJ1-2	TRBV7-9	TGTGCCAGCAGGTCTACAGGGTCGGGCTATGGCTACACCTTC	CASRSTGSGYGYTF
-	-	TRBJ2-7	TRBV30	TGTGCCTGGAGTGAAAATACCTCGGACGAGCAGTACTTC	CAWSENTSDEQYF
-	once	TRBJ1-1	TRBV6-5	TGTGCCAGCGTGGGGAGGGGAGAAGCTTTCTTT	CASVGRGEAFF
TRBD2	once	TRBJ2-1	TRBV27	TGTGCCAGCAGTTTCGGGACTAGCGGGGTAAGCTCCTACAATGAGCAGTTCTTC	CASSFGTSGVSSYNEQFF
-	-	TRBJ2-1	TRBV14	TGTGCCAGCAGCCAATCCCCCCGGGGTCTAAATGAGCAGTTCTTC	CASSQSPRGLNEQFF
-	-	TRBJ2-7	TRBV6-5	TGTGCCAGCAGCGGAAGCTCCTACGAGCAGTACTTC	CASSGSSYEQYF
-	-	TRBJ1-2	TRBV11-2	TGTGCCAGCAGCCCCGAACGGTCAAGGGGTGGCTACACCTTC	CASSPERSRGGYTF
TRBD2	-	TRBJ2-1	TRBV4-2	TGTGCCAGCAGGCCGACCGGGACTAGCGGCTACAATGAGCAGTTCTTC	CASRPTGTSGYNEQFF
TRBD1	once	TRBJ2-5	TRBV7-7	TGTGCCAGCAGCTTAGGGGGGACAGAAGAGACCCAGTACTTC	CASSLGGTEETQYF
-	-	TRBJ1-1	TRBV5-4	TGTGCCAGCAGCTTAGGCGGGGGGACTGAAGCTTTCTTT	CASSLGGGTEAFF
-	-	TRBJ2-7	TRBV7-2	TGTGCCAGCAGCAACACAGGGACCAATTCCTTTTACGAGCAGTACTTC	CASSNTGTNSFYEQYF
TRBD2	-	TRBJ2-5	TRBV4-2	TGTGCCAGCAGCCAACCCCCGGGACTAGGGGAGGAGACCCAGTACTTC	CASSQPPGLGEETQYF
-	-	TRBJ1-5	TRBV5-6	TGTGCCAGCAGCTTGGCGGGAGGGGGTAGCAATCAGCCCCAGCATTTT	CASSLAGGGSNQPQHF
-	-	TRBJ1-5	TRBV28	TGTGCCAGCAGTCCGTTCACAGAGGCTCAGCCCCAGCATTTT	CASSPFTEAQPQHF
-	few	TRBJ2-7	TRBV6-1	TGTGCCAGCAGTGAAACCCCCGGGAGCGGGTACGAGCAGTACTTC	CASSETPGSGYEQYF
-	once	TRBJ2-2	TRBV7-3	TGTGCCAGCAGCTTAGTCCGGGACTTTGGAACCTCCGGGGAGCTGTTTTTT	CASSLVRDFGTSGELFF
-	-	TRBJ2-7	TRBV6-1	TGTGCCAGCAGTGAAGTTCTGGGGCAGTACTTC	CASSEVLGQYF
-	-	TRBJ2-7	TRBV4-1	TGCGCCAGCAGCATGACAGAGCACTACGAGCAGTACTTC	CASSMTEHYEQYF
-	-	TRBJ1-2	TRBV13	TGTGCCAGCAGCCGATACGAAAGGAACTATGGCTACACCTTC	CASSRYERNYGYTF
-	once	TRBJ2-3	TRBV5-1	TGCGCCAGCCACGAGGGGGGAGGTACAGATACGCAGTATTTT	CASHEGGGTDTQYF
-	-	TRBJ2-6	TRBV27	TGTGCCAGCAGTGGGGACTCTGGGGCCAACGTCCTGACTTTC	CASSGDSGANVLTF
-	-	TRBJ2-7	TRBV15	TGTGCCACCAGCAGTGTGGTGTTCTCCTACGAGCAGTACTTC	CATSSVVFSYEQYF
TRBD1	-	TRBJ2-7	TRBV27	TGTGCCAGCAGATGGACAGGACCTGACTCCTACGAGCAGTACTTC	CASRWTGPDSYEQYF
TRBD1	-	TRBJ1-2	TRBV30	TGTGCCTGGACGACAGGGAATGGCTACACCTTC	CAWTTGNGYTF
TRBD1	-	TRBJ1-1	TRBV30	TGTGCCTGGGAACAGGGGATGGGGGCCACTGAAGCTTTCTTT	CAWEQGMGATEAFF
-	once	TRBJ1-4	TRBV10-3	TGTGCCATCAGTGACAGTGGTGGAGCAACTAATGAAAAACTGTTTTTT	CAISDSGGATNEKLFF
-	-	TRBJ1-1	TRBV10-3	TGTGCCATCGCGGGCACCTGGCGTTCCATGAACACTGAAGCTTTCTTT	CAIAGTWRSMNTEAFF
-	-	TRBJ1-6	TRBV30	TGTGCCTGGAGTGTAAACCCGTTGGAGCTCCACTTT	CAWSVNPLELHF
-	-	TRBJ1-1	TRBV10-3	TGTGCCATCGGAAGGTATAGGAGGGAAACTGAAGCTTTCTTT	CAIGRYRRETEAFF
TRBD1	-	TRBJ2-7	TRBV30	TGTGCCTGGGGATCCGGGACAGGGGGCTCCTACGAGCAGTACTTC	CAWGSGTGGSYEQYF
TRBD1	-	TRBJ1-2	TRBV5-6	TGTGCCAGCAGCTTAGCGGGACAGGGGATTACTATGGCTTTCACCTTC	CASSLAGQGITMAFTF
TRBD2	-	TRBJ2-5	TRBV2	TGTGCCAGCAGTGAGGGGACTAGCGGGGTGCCCTCCCTGTACTTC	CASSEGTSGVPSLYF
TRBD1	-	TRBJ1-2	TRBV19	TGTGCCAGTAGAACAGGGGTAGATGGCTACACCTTC	CASRTGVDGYTF
-	-	TRBJ1-1	TRBV4-1	TGCGCCAGCAGCGAAAACACTGAAGCTTTCTTT	CASSENTEAFF
-	-	TRBJ1-1	TRBV4-1	TGCGCTAGCAGCCCCGAGGGGGACACTGAAGCTTTCTTT	CASSPEGDTEAFF